The next 7 T cell receptor beta chains were all read from a single sample in a study of T cell changes during pregnancy in multiple sclerosis. Profiling relied on immunoSEQ multiplex PCR, and the TCRdb table lists in-frame clones only, not all of them. In the table there are over 30,000 clones, approximately 94% of which are singletons. The source was CD4+ T cells from peripheral blood mononuclear cells, collected after pregnancy. The receptors originated from a female donor with multiple sclerosis, enrolled in a pregnancy study.

The rearrangement links TRBV25-1 to TRBJ1-2, with 7 bases lining up with TRBD1. Germline lookup yields CDR1 MGHDK and CDR2 SYGVNS. The CDR3 extends over 16 amino acids. The V and J ends lost 4 bases and 4 bases, in that order; junction bases with no gene match: 12. CDR3 bases: TGTGCCAGCAGTGGGCCCGACAGGGAGAGGCTCTATGGCTACACCTTC. Its protein product is CASSGPDRERLYGYTF.

The chain uses TRBV2 and TRBJ2-2, with D maybe TRBD2 (7 bases). V was cut by 10 bases and J by 4 bases, with 13 bases left in between. The CDR3 spans 13 residues. Germline V gene sequence: CDR1 SNHLY, CDR2 FYNNEI. The CDR3 region is CATGGGATGELFF. Here the CDR3 DNA reads TGTGCCACTGGAGGGGGGGCCACCGGGGAGCTGTTTTTT.

In DNA, the CDR3 is TGTGCCAGCCGGGACAGTCAGTTCGCGAACACCGGGGAGCTGTTTTTT. This codes for CASRDSQFANTGELFF. The rearrangement joins TRBV19 to TRBJ2-2; 7 positions agree with TRBD1. Losses at the gene ends were 9 bases for V and 0 bases for J; bases not matched to a gene: 10. Per the germline V gene, CDR1 is LNHDA and CDR2 is SQIVND (reference sequence). The CDR3 runs to 16 residues.

The chain couples TRBV7-6 to TRBJ1-2; TRBD1 might be the D (5 bases). Per germline, CDR1 SGHVS and CDR2 FNYEAQ. V was clipped by 6 bases and J by 4 bases, with 12 bases between them. The CDR3 sequence is 13 residues long. DNA of the CDR3: TGTGCCAGCAGTGCCGGGGGGACCTATGGCTACACCTTC. This encodes CASSAGGTYGYTF.

A note on this clone: Other nucleotide sequences in the sample specify the same CDR3. The chain recombines TRBV9 with TRBJ2-5, with 11 bases identical to TRBD2. V shed 0 bases and J 4 bases; nucleotides not matched to a gene: 2. Germline lookup yields CDR1 SGDLS and CDR2 YYNGEE. CDR3 size: 15 residues. CDR3 protein: CASSVGLAGGETQYF. CDR3 DNA sequence: TGTGCCAGCAGCGTAGGCCTAGCGGGAGGAGAGACCCAGTACTTC.

V usage is TRBV7-8 and J usage is TRBJ2-3, with 11 nucleotides matching TRBD2. Germline assignment: CDR1 SGHVS and CDR2 FQNEAQ. CDR3 length: 17 residues. The J segment lost 6 bases and the V segment lost 1 base, leaving 9 bases of the junction unmatched. Written as DNA, the CDR3 is TGTGCCAGCAGCTTAGGGTTACTAGCGGGGGTCTATGATACGCAGTATTTT. This translates into CASSLGLLAGVYDTQYF.

The table lists this clone with a count of one. The chain recombines TRBV5-4 with TRBJ1-1, with TRBD1 matching over 8 bases. Germline V gives CDR1 SGHNT, CDR2 YYREEE (reference sequence). V gave up 3 bases and J gave up 0 bases; unmatched junction bases: 16. CDR3 length: 19 amino acids. In DNA form, the CDR3 reads TGTGCCAGCAGCTCCCCAGGCGGACAGGGACCTTACATGAACACTGAAGCTTTCTTT. Protein sequence: CASSSPGGQGPYMNTEAFF.